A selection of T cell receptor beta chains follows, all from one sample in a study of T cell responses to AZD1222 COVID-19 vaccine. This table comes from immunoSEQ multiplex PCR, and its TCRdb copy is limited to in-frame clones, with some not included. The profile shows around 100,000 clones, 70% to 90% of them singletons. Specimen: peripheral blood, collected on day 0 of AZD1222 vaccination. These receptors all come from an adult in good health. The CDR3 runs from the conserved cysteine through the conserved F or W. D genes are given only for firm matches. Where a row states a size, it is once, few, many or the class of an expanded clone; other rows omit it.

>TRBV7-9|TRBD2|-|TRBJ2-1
CASSQGLAGAQSSYNEQFF
TGTGCCAGCAGCCAGGGACTAGCGGGGGCTCAAAGCTCCTACAATGAGCAGTTCTTC
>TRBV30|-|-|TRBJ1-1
CAWSAGWTLGSGTEAFF
TGTGCCTGGAGTGCCGGGTGGACTTTGGGGAGTGGGACTGAAGCTTTCTTT
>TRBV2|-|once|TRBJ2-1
CASRGAGSNEQFF
TGTGCCAGCAGGGGGGCTGGGAGCAATGAGCAGTTCTTC
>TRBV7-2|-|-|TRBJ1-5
CASSSQGSNQPQHF
TGTGCCAGCAGTTCGCAGGGTAGCAATCAGCCCCAGCATTTT
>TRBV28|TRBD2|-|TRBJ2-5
CASSAGTSGRWGQETQYF
TGTGCCAGCAGCGCCGGGACTAGCGGGAGATGGGGCCAAGAGACCCAGTACTTC
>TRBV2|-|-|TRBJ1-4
CASSEGAGNEKLFF
TGTGCCAGCAGTGAGGGGGCAGGGAATGAAAAACTGTTTTTT
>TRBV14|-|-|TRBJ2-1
CASSLGGPSYNEQFF
TGTGCCAGCAGCCTTGGGGGACCTTCCTACAATGAGCAGTTCTTC
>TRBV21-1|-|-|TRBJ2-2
CASSKVEGQGGTGELFF
TGTGCCAGCAGCAAAGTAGAAGGACAGGGAGGCACCGGGGAGCTGTTTTTT
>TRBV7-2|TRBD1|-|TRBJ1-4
CASSFGQGANEKLFF
TGTGCCAGCAGCTTCGGACAGGGGGCTAATGAAAAACTGTTTTTT
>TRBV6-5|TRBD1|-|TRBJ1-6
CASSYSRTGSSPLHF
TGTGCCAGCAGTTACTCTAGGACAGGGTCTTCACCCCTCCACTTT
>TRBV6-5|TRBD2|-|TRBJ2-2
CASTSGRAYTGELFF
TGTGCCAGCACTAGCGGGAGGGCCTACACCGGGGAGCTGTTTTTT
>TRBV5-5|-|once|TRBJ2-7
CASSLVLAGREQYF
TGTGCCAGCAGCTTGGTCTTGGCAGGACGCGAGCAGTACTTC
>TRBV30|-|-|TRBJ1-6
CAWSVVPMDSPLHF
TGTGCCTGGAGTGTTGTACCCATGGATTCACCCCTCCACTTT
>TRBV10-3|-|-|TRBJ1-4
CAISESVGNEKLFF
TGTGCCATCAGTGAGTCAGTAGGGAATGAAAAACTGTTTTTT
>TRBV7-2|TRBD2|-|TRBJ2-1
CASRPGGGYNEQFF
TGTGCCAGCAGGCCTGGGGGGGGCTACAATGAGCAGTTCTTC
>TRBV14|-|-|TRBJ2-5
CASSQPGRVGWPQYF
TGTGCCAGCAGCCAACCGGGGAGAGTCGGTTGGCCCCAGTACTTC
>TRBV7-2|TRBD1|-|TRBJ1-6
CASSSGQYSPLHF
TGTGCCAGCAGCTCGGGACAGTATTCACCCCTCCACTTT